The 29 T cell receptor beta chains below were found in one sample sequenced in a study of blood T cell repertoires in COVID-19 (dated by TCRdb to 2018 to 2021). Library creation used the immunoSEQ multiplex PCR assay. The table comes from immuneACCESS by way of TCRdb, which keeps in-frame sequences with V and J called. Part of the clones is missing from these tables; in studies checked, under half for an unresolved V gene and the rest for unknown reasons. The sample records roughly 86,000 clones, around 80% of which are singletons. The ten largest make up about 8.4% of the sample. Material for sequencing was peripheral blood. These receptors all stem from a man aged 50-60 years who had recovered from COVID-19.

This clone was seen a single time. The chain couples TRBV28 to TRBJ1-2; the D is unclear. Germline lookup yields CDR1 MDHEN and CDR2 SYDVKM. The CDR3 sequence is 15 residues long. V lost 6 bases and J 2 bases, leaving 16 bases between the germline ends. The CDR3 region is CASRPPSSGNYGYTF. The DNA of the CDR3 is TGTGCCAGCAGACCCCCCTCCTCGGGAAACTATGGCTACACCTTC.

The genes are TRBV25-1 and TRBJ2-1, with 10 bases matching TRBD2. The V gene end was trimmed by 1 base and the J gene end by 5 bases; junction bases not matched to a gene: 5. Germline V gene sequence: CDR1 MGHDK, CDR2 SYGVNS. The CDR3 runs to 16 residues. The CDR3, as DNA: TGTGCCAGCAGTGAATCGAGCGGGAGGGTAGACAATGAGCAGTTCTTC. Translation gives CASSESSGRVDNEQFF.

The V call is TRBV11-2, the J call TRBJ1-2; TRBD1 matches at 8 bases. The V gene's germline CDR1 is SGHAT and CDR2 FQNNGV. The CDR3 is made up of 14 amino acids. The V gene end was trimmed by 3 bases and the J gene end by 5 bases; junction bases not matched to a gene: 5. This CDR3 reads CASSLDREIYGYTF. CDR3 bases: TGTGCCAGCAGCTTGGACAGGGAGATTTATGGCTACACCTTC.

This chain connects TRBV6-2 or TRBV6-3 to TRBJ2-3; no clear D gene. V lost 4 bases, J lost 8 bases, and 16 bases lay in between. The CDR3 is 14 amino acids. Per germline, CDR1 MNHEY and CDR2 SVGEGT. For the CDR3, the DNA is TGTGCCAGCAGTTTAGACCCCTACCAGGTTACGCAGTATTTT. Translation: CASSLDPYQVTQYF.

In this sample, this clone turned up once. The chain employs TRBV14 and TRBJ1-3; TRBD1 agrees at 11 bases. Unmatched junction bases numbered 12, after V lost 1 base and J lost 10 bases. The CDR3 has 17 amino acids. In germline, CDR1 is SGHDN, CDR2 FVKESK. This CDR3 reads CASSQGLPGTGGMTIYF. The CDR3 DNA sequence: TGTGCCAGCAGCCAAGGTTTACCCGGGACAGGGGGAATGACCATATATTTT.

CDR3 sequence reads: CASSLSAGTGELFF. CDR3 DNA: TGTGCCAGCAGCTTGTCTGCGGGAACCGGGGAGCTGTTTTTT. The chain is built from TRBV11-2 and TRBJ2-2; TRBD2 is a possible D gene (6 bases). The V end was cut by 3 bases, the J end by 5 bases, with 10 bases between. The germline CDR1 and CDR2 sequences are SGHAT and FQNNGV. The CDR3 is 14 residues long.

V gene TRBV9 combines with J gene TRBJ2-7; 7 bases fit TRBD2. V lost 0 bases to trimming and J lost 4 bases; unmatched junction nucleotides: 7. Germline V lookup: CDR1 SGDLS, CDR2 YYNGEE. The CDR3 is 15 amino acids. CDR3 nucleotide sequence: TGTGCCAGCAGCGTAGTACCCAGCGGGGTATACGAGCAGTACTTC. Its protein product is CASSVVPSGVYEQYF.

The chain employs TRBV28 and TRBJ2-2; 10 bases map to TRBD2. The germline V gene encodes CDR1 MDHEN and CDR2 SYDVKM. Trimming removed 6 bases from V and 3 bases from J; junction bases left unmatched: 10. CDR3 length equals 17 residues. The DNA of the CDR3 is TGTGCCAGCAGACCCCATAGCGGGAGGCAGGACACCGGGGAGCTGTTTTTT. Translation: CASRPHSGRQDTGELFF.

The chain carries TRBV7-9 and TRBJ1-3; D ambiguous. Germline values: CDR1 SEHNR, CDR2 FQNEAQ (reference sequence). V lost 10 bases to trimming and J lost 4 bases, with 11 bases between them. This CDR3 is 12 amino acids long. This CDR3 reads CATNAVGNTIYF. The DNA for the CDR3 is TGTGCCACCAACGCGGTGGGAAACACCATATATTTT.

The rearrangement uses TRBV3-1 (or the pseudogene TRBV3-2) and TRBJ1-3; a weak D match, TRBD1 (5 bases). The CDR3 consists of 14 residues. From germline, CDR1 is LGHDT and CDR2 YNNKEL (reference sequence). The germline V and J ends were trimmed by 5 bases and 0 bases, with 8 bases remaining between them. The CDR3 sequence: CASSDSTSGNTIYF. The CDR3 DNA sequence: TGTGCCAGCAGCGACAGCACCTCTGGAAACACCATATATTTT.

This chain links TRBV11-2 with TRBJ2-1, with D possibly TRBD1 on 5 matching bases. Germline V gene lookup returns CDR1 SGHAT and CDR2 FQNNGV. V was clipped by 0 bases and J by 8 bases, with 14 bases between them. This CDR3 contains 15 residues. The DNA of the CDR3 is TGTGCCAGCAGCTTAGATGGTAGGGGCGACTATGAGCAGTTCTTC. This encodes CASSLDGRGDYEQFF.

This clone was detected only a few times. CDR3 region: CAYTQTGVANYGYTF. The CDR3 nucleotides read TGTGCCTACACTCAAACAGGGGTGGCTAACTATGGCTACACCTTC. The V and J genes are TRBV3-1 (or the pseudogene TRBV3-2) and TRBJ1-2; 7 bases are a match to TRBD1. V was clipped by 11 bases and J by 0 bases; unmatched bases: 12. The CDR3 consists of 15 residues. Germline V gene lookup returns CDR1 LGHDT and CDR2 YNNKEL (reference sequence).

This clone was observed a few times. The chain employs TRBV2 and TRBJ1-1; the D gene is possibly TRBD1 (5 bases). The CDR3 sequence is 11 residues long. Trimming removed 4 bases from V and 7 bases from J, with 7 bases in between. The germline V gene encodes CDR1 SNHLY and CDR2 FYNNEI. CDR3 residues: CASSVDSEAFF. The CDR3 bases are TGTGCCAGCAGTGTAGACAGTGAAGCTTTCTTT. Filled out from reference TRBV2 and TRBJ1-1, the complete variable domain reads EPEVTQTPSHQVTQMGQEVILRCVPISNHLYFYWYRQILGQKVEFLVSFYNNEISEKSEIFDDQFSVERPDGSNFTLKIRSTKLEDSAMYFCASSVDSEAFFGQGTRLTVV.

This chain uses TRBV6-2 or TRBV6-3 with TRBJ2-7; 9 bases align to TRBD1. Germline CDR1 reads MNHEY; CDR2 reads SVGEGT. This CDR3 spans 14 amino acids. Trimming removed 3 bases from V and 6 bases from J; junction bases left unmatched: 6. Written as DNA, the CDR3 is TGTGCCAGCAGTTATGGACAGGGGCGCGGCGAGCAGTACTTC. It translates to CASSYGQGRGEQYF.

V gene TRBV3-1 (or the pseudogene TRBV3-2) combines with J gene TRBJ2-7; TRBD2 matches 11 bases. The V gene end was trimmed by 3 bases and the J gene end by 6 bases; junction bases not matched to a gene: 4. Germline lookup yields CDR1 LGHDT and CDR2 YNNKEL (reference sequence). This CDR3 has 14 amino acids. The CDR3 DNA is TGTGCCAGCAGCCAGGTAGCGGGAGGGGGCGAGCAGTACTTC. The encoded protein is CASSQVAGGGEQYF.

The rearrangement links TRBV27 to TRBJ2-7; possibly TRBD2 for D (6 bases). In germline, CDR1 is MNHEY, CDR2 SMNVEV (reference sequence). This CDR3 is 14 amino acids long. Trimming stripped 4 bases from V and 3 bases from J, with 13 bases between. The CDR3 nucleotides read TGTGCCAGCAGTTCAGGAGGGCAGGGCTACGAGCAGTACTTC. Translation: CASSSGGQGYEQYF.

The V gene is TRBV5-4, the J gene TRBJ2-5, with 9 bases matching TRBD2. Germline assignment: CDR1 SGHNT and CDR2 YYREEE (reference sequence). The CDR3 totals 16 residues. V was pared by 0 bases and J by 5 bases, with 8 bases of the junction left unmatched. In nucleotides, the CDR3 is TGTGCCAGCAGCTTGGATGCGGGAGGGCCGGGGGAGACCCAGTACTTC. Translated: CASSLDAGGPGETQYF.

The J gene is TRBJ2-3, the V gene TRBV19, with 9 bases matching TRBD2. J gave up 0 bases and V 3 bases, and 7 bases lay outside the gene matches. In germline, CDR1 is LNHDA, CDR2 SQIVND (reference sequence). There are 17 residues in the CDR3. The CDR3 protein is CASSISAGGYSTDTQYF. DNA of the CDR3: TGTGCCAGTAGTATTTCCGCGGGAGGGTATAGCACAGATACGCAGTATTTT.

The chain has TRBV6-5 and TRBJ2-2; no clear D gene. There are 16 residues in the CDR3. CDR1 and CDR2 (germline): MNHEY, SVGAGI. Trimming took 0 bases from V and 6 from J, leaving 14 bases between them. The CDR3 spells CASSYSVARGPGELFF. As DNA, the CDR3 is TGTGCCAGCAGTTACTCGGTGGCGAGAGGTCCCGGGGAGCTGTTTTTT.

The chain is built from TRBV19 and TRBJ1-4, with D perhaps TRBD1 (6 bases). The CDR3 loop spans 14 amino acids. Germline V CDR1 and CDR2: LNHDA, SQIVND (reference sequence). V gave up 7 bases and J gave up 7 bases, with 16 bases separating them. The CDR3 loop is CASTLRGGREKLFF. The CDR3 nucleotides read TGTGCCAGTACTCTAAGGGGGGGCCGTGAAAAACTGTTTTTT.

The chain couples TRBV5-1 to TRBJ2-2; 7 nucleotides match TRBD2. Per germline, CDR1 SGHRS and CDR2 YFSETQ. The trim removed 5 bases at V and 7 bases at J, leaving 5 bases unmatched. This CDR3 region has 13 residues. CDR3 sequence reads: CASRYRGDGELFF. CDR3 sequence (DNA): TGCGCCAGCAGATACCGGGGGGACGGGGAGCTGTTTTTT.

In its sample, this clone was seen once. The chain is built from TRBV12-3 or TRBV12-4 and TRBJ2-7; TRBD1 aligns across 9 bases. V lost 6 bases, J lost 5 bases, and 5 bases stayed unmatched. The CDR3 totals 13 residues. The CDR3 DNA follows: TGTGCCAGCAGGCGGGACAGGGCAGACGAGCAGTACTTC. It codes for CASRRDRADEQYF.

The gene calls are TRBV5-1 and TRBJ2-1, with 15 bases that match TRBD2. CDR1 is SGHRS and CDR2 is YFSETQ in the germline V gene. The V and J ends lost 3 bases and 16 bases, in that order; junction bases with no gene match: 11. There are 15 residues in the CDR3. CDR3: CASSSAGTSGGPFFF. In DNA form, the CDR3 reads TGCGCCAGCAGCTCAGCCGGGACTAGCGGGGGGCCCTTCTTCTTC.

The V and J genes are TRBV18 and TRBJ2-5; D is ambiguous. The CDR3 is made up of 14 amino acids. CDR1 KGHSH and CDR2 LQKENI come from the germline V gene. V gave up 3 bases and J gave up 3 bases, with 11 bases separating them. CDR3 in amino acids: CASSPPAAKETQYF. Here the CDR3 DNA reads TGTGCCAGCTCACCCCCGGCGGCAAAAGAGACCCAGTACTTC.

The J gene is TRBJ2-7, the V gene TRBV4-1, with a weak D call TRBD1 (6 bases). Trimming removed 6 bases at V and 7 bases at J, with 13 bases between. Looked up from germline, CDR1 is MGHRA and CDR2 is YSYEKL. This CDR3 has 12 residues. CDR3 amino acids: CASRGAAREQYF. In DNA form, the CDR3 reads TGCGCCAGCAGGGGGGCCGCACGGGAGCAGTACTTC.

The rearrangement uses TRBV6-5 and TRBJ2-6; 10 bases are a match to TRBD1. The V segment lost 4 bases and the J segment 8 bases; nucleotides outside the gene matches: 8. CDR1 and CDR2 from the germline V gene are MNHEY and SVGAGI. The CDR3 covers 16 residues. The CDR3 region has the DNA TGTGCCAGCAGTTCATTCGGGACAGGGGACCCCAACGTCCTGACTTTC. This sequence encodes CASSSFGTGDPNVLTF.

V is TRBV20-1 and J is TRBJ2-5; 8 bases are a match to TRBD2. This CDR3 comprises 16 residues. The V segment lost 3 bases and the J segment 2 bases; nucleotides outside the gene matches: 11. Germline V gene data show CDR1 as DFQATT and CDR2 as SNEGSKA (reference sequence). The CDR3 reads CSASPPTSGIQETQYF. The CDR3 DNA sequence: TGCAGTGCTAGTCCACCCACTAGCGGCATACAAGAGACCCAGTACTTC.

The table lists this clone with a few counts. The V and J genes are TRBV7-2 and TRBJ2-5, with 8 positions matching TRBD1. CDR1 and CDR2 (germline): SGHTA, FQGNSA. This CDR3 has 14 residues. The J segment lost 1 base and the V segment lost 5 bases, leaving 3 bases of the junction unmatched. CDR3 protein: CASSRTGPQETQYF. CDR3 sequence (DNA): TGTGCCAGCAGCCGGACAGGGCCCCAAGAGACCCAGTACTTC.

The chain employs TRBV5-1 and TRBJ2-5; the match to TRBD2 covers 7 bases. Looked up from germline, CDR1 is SGHRS and CDR2 is YFSETQ. The CDR3 has 18 residues. The V gene end was trimmed by 5 bases and the J gene end by 3 bases; junction bases not matched to a gene: 19. DNA for the CDR3: TGCGCCAGCAGTGTGCCGAAGGTTGGCGGGGGATCCAAAGAGACCCAGTACTTC. Translating gives CASSVPKVGGGSKETQYF.